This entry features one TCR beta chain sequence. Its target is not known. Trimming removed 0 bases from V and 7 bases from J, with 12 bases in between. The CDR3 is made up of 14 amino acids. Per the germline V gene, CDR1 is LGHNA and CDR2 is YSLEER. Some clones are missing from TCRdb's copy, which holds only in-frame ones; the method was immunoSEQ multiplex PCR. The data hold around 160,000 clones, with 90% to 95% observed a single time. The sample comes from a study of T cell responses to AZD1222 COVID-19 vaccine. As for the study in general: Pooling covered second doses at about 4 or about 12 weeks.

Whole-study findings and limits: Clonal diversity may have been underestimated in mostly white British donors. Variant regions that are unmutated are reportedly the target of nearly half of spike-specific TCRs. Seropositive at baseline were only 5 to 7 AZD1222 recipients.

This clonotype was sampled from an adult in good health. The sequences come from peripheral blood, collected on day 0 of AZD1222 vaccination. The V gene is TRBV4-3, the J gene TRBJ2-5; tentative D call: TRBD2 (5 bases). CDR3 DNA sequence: TGCGCCAGCAGCCAAGATTCGGGGTGGGGGACCCAGTACTTC. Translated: CASSQDSGWGTQYF.